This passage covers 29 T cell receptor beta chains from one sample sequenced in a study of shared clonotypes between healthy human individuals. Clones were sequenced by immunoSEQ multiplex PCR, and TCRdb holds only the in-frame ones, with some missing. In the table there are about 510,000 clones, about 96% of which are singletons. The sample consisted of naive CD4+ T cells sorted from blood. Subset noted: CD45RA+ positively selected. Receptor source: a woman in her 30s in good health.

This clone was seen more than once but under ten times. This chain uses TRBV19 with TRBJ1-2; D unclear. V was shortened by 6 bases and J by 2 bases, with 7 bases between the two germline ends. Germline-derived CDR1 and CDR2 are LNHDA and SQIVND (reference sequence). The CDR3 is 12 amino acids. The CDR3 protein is CASRTRNYGYTF. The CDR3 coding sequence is TGTGCCAGTAGGACCAGAAACTATGGCTACACCTTC.

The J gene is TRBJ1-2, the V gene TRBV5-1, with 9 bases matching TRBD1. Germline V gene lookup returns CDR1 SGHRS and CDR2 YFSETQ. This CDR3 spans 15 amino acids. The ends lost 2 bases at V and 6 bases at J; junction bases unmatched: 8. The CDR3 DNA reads TGCGCCAGCAGCTTCGGGGGACAGGGACTCGATGGCTACACCTTC. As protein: CASSFGGQGLDGYTF.

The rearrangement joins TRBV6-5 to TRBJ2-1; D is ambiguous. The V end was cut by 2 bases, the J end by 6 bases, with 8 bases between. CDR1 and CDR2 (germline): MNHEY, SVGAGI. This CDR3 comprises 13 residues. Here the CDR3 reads CASSYLPFNEQFF. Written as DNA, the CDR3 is TGTGCCAGCAGTTACCTCCCCTTCAATGAGCAGTTCTTC.

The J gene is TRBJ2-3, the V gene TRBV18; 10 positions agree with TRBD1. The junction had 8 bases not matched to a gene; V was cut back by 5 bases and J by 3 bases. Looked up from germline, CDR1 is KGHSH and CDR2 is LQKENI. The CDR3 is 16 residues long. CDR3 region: CASSAYGTGDTDTQYF. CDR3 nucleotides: TGTGCCAGCTCAGCCTACGGGACAGGGGATACAGATACGCAGTATTTT.

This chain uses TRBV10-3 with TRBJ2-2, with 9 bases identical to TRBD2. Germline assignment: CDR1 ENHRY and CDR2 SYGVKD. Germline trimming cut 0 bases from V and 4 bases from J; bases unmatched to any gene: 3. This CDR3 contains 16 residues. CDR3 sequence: CAISESKLAGTGELFF. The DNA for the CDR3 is TGTGCCATCAGTGAGTCGAAACTAGCGGGCACCGGGGAGCTGTTTTTT.

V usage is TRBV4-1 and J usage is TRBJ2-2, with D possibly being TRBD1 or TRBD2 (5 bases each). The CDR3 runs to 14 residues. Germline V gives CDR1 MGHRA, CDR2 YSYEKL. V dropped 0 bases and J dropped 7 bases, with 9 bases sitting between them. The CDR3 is CASSQESGLGELFF. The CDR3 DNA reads TGCGCCAGCAGCCAAGAATCGGGGCTCGGGGAGCTGTTTTTT.

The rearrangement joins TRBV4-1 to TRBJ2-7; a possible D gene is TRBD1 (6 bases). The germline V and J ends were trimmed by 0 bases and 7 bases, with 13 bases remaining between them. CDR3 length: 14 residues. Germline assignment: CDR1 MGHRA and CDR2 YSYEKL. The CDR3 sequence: CASSQDLTGREQYF. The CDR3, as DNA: TGCGCCAGCAGCCAAGATCTTACAGGGCGGGAGCAGTACTTC.

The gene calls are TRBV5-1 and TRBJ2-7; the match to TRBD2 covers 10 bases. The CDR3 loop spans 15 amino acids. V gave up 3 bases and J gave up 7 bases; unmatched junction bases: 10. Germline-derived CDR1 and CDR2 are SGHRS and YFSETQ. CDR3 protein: CASSWVAGGTGEQYF. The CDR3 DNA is TGCGCCAGCAGCTGGGTAGCGGGAGGCACGGGTGAGCAGTACTTC.

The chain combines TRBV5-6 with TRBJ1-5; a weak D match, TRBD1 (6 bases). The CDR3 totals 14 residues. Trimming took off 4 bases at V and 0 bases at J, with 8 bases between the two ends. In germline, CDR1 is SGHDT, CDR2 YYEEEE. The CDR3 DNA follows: TGTGCCAGCAGCCGACAGGATAGCAATCAGCCCCAGCATTTT. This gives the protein CASSRQDSNQPQHF.

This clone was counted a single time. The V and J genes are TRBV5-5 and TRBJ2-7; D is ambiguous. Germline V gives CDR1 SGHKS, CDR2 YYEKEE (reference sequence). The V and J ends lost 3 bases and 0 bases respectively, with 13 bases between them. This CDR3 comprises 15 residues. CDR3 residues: CASSWLASSSYEQYF. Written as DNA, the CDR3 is TGTGCCAGCAGCTGGCTGGCGTCCAGCTCCTACGAGCAGTACTTC.

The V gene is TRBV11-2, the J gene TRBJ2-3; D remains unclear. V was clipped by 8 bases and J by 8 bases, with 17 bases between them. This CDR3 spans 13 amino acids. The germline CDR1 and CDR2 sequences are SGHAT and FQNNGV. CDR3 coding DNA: TGTGCCAGCGCCCCGATCTCACGAGGTACGCAGTATTTT. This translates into CASAPISRGTQYF.

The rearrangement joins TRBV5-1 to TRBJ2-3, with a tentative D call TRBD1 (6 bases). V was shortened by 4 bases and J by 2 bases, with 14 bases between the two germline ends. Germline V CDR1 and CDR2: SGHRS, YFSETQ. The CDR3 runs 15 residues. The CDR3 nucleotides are TGCGCCAGCAGCCCTGGTTGGGGGCTCACAGATACGCAGTATTTT. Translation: CASSPGWGLTDTQYF.

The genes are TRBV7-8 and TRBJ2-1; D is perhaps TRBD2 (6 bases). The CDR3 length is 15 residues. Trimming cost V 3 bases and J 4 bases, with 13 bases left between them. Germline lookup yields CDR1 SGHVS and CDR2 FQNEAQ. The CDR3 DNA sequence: TGTGCCAGCAGCTTGCGACTAGATCCGTACAATGAGCAGTTCTTC. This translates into CASSLRLDPYNEQFF.

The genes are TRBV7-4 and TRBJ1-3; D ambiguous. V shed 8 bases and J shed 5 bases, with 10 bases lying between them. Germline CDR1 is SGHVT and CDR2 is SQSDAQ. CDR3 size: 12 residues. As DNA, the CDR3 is TGTGCCAGCCCGTGGGGAAGAAACACCATATATTTT. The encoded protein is CASPWGRNTIYF.

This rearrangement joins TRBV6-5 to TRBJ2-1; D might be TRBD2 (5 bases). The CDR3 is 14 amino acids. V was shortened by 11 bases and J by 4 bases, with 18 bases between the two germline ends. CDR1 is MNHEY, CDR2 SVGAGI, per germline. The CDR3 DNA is TGTGCCGTTAAAGAGGGCTTAGATTACAATGAGCAGTTCTTC. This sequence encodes CAVKEGLDYNEQFF.

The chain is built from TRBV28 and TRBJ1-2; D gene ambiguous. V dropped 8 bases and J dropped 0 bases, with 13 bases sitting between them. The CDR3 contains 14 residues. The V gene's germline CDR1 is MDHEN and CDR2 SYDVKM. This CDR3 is CASVNNSANYGYTF. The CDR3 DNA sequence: TGTGCCAGCGTCAACAACTCCGCTAACTATGGCTACACCTTC.

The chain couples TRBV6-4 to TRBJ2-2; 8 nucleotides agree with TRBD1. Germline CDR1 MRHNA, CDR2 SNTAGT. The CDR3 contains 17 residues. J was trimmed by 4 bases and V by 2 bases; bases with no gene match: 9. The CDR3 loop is CASSDAGGLPTTGELFF. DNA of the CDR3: TGTGCCAGCAGTGACGCAGGGGGCCTTCCGACCACCGGGGAGCTGTTTTTT.

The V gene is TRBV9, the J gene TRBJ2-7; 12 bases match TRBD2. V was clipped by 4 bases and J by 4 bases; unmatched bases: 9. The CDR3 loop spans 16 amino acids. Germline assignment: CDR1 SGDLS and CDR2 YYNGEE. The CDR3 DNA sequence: TGTGCCAGCAGCCCCACGACTAGCGGGAGAGGGTACGAGCAGTACTTC. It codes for CASSPTTSGRGYEQYF.

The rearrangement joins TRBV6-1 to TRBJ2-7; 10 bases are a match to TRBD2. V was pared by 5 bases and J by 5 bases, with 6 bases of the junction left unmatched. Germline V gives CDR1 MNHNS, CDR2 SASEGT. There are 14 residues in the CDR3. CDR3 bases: TGTGCCAGCAGTCTCCTAGCGGGAGTCAACGAGCAGTACTTC. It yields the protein CASSLLAGVNEQYF.

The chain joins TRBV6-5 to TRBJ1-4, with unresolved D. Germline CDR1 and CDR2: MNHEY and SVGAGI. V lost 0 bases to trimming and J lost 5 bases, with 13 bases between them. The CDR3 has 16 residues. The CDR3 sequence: CASSYSTTMRNEKLFF. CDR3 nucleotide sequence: TGTGCCAGCAGTTACTCCACGACAATGCGAAATGAAAAACTGTTTTTT.

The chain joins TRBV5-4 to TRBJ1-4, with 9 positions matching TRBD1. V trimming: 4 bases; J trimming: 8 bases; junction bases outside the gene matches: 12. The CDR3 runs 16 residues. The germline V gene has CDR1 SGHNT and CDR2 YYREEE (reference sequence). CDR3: CASSPTTGTGTEKLFF. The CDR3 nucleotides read TGTGCCAGCAGCCCGACCACCGGGACAGGGACCGAAAAACTGTTTTTT.

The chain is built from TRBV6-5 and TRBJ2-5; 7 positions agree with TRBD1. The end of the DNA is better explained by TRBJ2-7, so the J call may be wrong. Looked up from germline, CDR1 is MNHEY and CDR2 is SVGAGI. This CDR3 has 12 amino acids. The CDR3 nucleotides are TGTGCCAGCAGGATCAACAGGGGCGAGCAGTACTTC. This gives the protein CASRINRGEQYF.

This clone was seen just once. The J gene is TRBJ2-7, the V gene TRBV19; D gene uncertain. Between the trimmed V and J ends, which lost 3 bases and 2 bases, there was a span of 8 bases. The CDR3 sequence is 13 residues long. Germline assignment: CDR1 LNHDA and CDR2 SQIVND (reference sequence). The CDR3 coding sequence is TGTGCCAGTAGTATCCGTCAGACCTACGAGCAGTACTTC. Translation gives CASSIRQTYEQYF.

The CDR3 spells CASSPGQVARPQHF. CDR3 nucleotide sequence: TGTGCCAGCAGCCCAGGACAGGTAGCACGACCCCAGCATTTT. The chain employs TRBV27 and TRBJ1-5; 7 bases are a match to TRBD1. Losses at the gene ends were 6 bases for V and 10 bases for J; bases not matched to a gene: 12. This CDR3 is built from 14 residues. The germline gives CDR1 MNHEY, CDR2 SMNVEV (reference sequence).

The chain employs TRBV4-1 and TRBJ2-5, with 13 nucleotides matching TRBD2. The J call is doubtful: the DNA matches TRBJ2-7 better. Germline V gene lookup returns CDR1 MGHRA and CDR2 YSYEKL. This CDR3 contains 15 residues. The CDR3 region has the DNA TGCGCCAGCAGCCAATCCGGGACTAGCGGGAACGAGCAGTACTTC. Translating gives CASSQSGTSGNEQYF.

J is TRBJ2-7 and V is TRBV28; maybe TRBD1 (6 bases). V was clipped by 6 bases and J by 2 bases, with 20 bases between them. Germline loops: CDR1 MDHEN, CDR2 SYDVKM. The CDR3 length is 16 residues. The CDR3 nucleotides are TGTGCCAGCAGGGCCGGGACACGGGTGAGGGCCTACGAGCAGTACTTC. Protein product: CASRAGTRVRAYEQYF. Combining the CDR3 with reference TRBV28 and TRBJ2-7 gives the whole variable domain DVKVTQSSRYLVKRTGEKVFLECVQDMDHENMFWYRQDPGLGLRLIYFSYDVKMKEKGDIPEGYSVSREKKERFSLILESASTNQTSMYLCASRAGTRVRAYEQYFGPGTRLTVT.

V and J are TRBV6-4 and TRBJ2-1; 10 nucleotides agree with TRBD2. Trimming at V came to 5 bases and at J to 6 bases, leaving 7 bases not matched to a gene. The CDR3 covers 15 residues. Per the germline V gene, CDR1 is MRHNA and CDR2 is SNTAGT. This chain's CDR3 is CASSSSAGGFNEQFF. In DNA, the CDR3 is TGTGCCAGCAGTTCCTCAGCGGGAGGGTTCAATGAGCAGTTCTTC.

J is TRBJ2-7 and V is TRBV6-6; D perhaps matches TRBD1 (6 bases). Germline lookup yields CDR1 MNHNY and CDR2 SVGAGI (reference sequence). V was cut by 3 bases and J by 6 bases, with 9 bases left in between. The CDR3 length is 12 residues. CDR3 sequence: CASSYRGGEQYF. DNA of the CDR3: TGTGCCAGCAGTTATCGAGGGGGCGAGCAGTACTTC.

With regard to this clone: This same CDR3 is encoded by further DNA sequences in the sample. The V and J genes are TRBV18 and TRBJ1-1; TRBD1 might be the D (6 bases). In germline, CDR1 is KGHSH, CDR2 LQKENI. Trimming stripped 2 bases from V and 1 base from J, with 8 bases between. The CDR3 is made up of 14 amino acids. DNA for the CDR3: TGTGCCAGCTCACCAGGACAGTCGAACACTGAAGCTTTCTTT. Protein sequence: CASSPGQSNTEAFF.